This is a list of T cell receptor beta chains from one sample in a study of early T cells in non-severe SARS-CoV-2 infection. TCRdb ran MiXCR on the 5' RACE reads and lists one entry per CDR3 protein. The table includes tens of thousands of distinct CDR3 sequences, roughly 9.1% detected once. Sample: whole blood, taken at baseline. These TCRs come from an adult who was a healthcare worker with PCR-confirmed SARS-CoV-2 infection or an uninfected control (not recorded which). The conserved cysteine and the conserved F or W are not part of the CDR3 here. The D gene is left open where the match is weak. Clone size is stated in some rows and not others, as once, few, many or a class when expanded.

CDR3aa,d_gene,abundance,v_gene
ASRPGTGTLDQPQH,TRBD1,few,TRBV6-2/TRBV6-3
ATSSDRVPYEQY,TRBD1,-,TRBV24-1
ATLDAGGETVYGYT,-,few,TRBV10-3
ASSQEGPPRGNTIY,-,few,TRBV4-3
ASSWVLGAPGELF,-,few,TRBV7-9
ASSRSWNEQF,-,few,TRBV9
ATSDLWIGGTEGNGELF,-,many,TRBV24-1
ASSLFDPTNEKLF,-,many,TRBV27
ASSFTGGYNSPLH,-,many,TRBV7-3
ASSPSTVFNYGYT,-,few,TRBV18
ASSSKGDRINTGELF,TRBD1,-,TRBV7-3
ASSLAAGTNEKLF,-,many,TRBV5-1
ASRPGQPYYTEAF,TRBD1,-,TRBV2
ASSVGRTGGTDTQY,TRBD1,many,TRBV9
ASSPAHLAGVSTDTQY,TRBD2,-,TRBV7-2
ASSDSWADTQY,-,few,TRBV6-4
ASSLTLILRGETQY,-,few,TRBV5-6
ASSGSPRTDTQY,-,-,TRBV7-2
ASSQDVGGAGI,TRBD2,many,TRBV4-2
ASSMGLAGGTDTQY,TRBD2,-,TRBV5-1
ASTYPTDNSPLH,-,many,TRBV6-6
ASNNPPGGYT,-,-,TRBV2